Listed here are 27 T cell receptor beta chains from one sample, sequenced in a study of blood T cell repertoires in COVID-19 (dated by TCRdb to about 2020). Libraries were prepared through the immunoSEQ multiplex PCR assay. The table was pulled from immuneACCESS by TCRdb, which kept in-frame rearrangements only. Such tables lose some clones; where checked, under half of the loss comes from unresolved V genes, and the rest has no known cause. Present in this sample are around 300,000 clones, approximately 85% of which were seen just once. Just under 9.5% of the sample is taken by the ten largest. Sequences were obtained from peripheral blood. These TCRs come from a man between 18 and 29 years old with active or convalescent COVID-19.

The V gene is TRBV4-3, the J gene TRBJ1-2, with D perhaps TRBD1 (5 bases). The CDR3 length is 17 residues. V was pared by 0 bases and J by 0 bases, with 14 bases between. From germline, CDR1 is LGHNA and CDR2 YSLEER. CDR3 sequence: CASSQDLLLGANYGYTF. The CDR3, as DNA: TGCGCCAGCAGCCAAGATCTTTTGCTAGGGGCTAACTATGGCTACACCTTC.

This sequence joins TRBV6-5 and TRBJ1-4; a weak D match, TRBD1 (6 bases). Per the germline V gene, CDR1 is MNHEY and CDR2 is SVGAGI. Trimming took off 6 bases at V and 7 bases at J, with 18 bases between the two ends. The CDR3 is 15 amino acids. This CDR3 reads CASSLDSFSFEKLFF. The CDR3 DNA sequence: TGTGCCAGCAGCCTGGACAGTTTCTCTTTTGAAAAACTGTTTTTT.

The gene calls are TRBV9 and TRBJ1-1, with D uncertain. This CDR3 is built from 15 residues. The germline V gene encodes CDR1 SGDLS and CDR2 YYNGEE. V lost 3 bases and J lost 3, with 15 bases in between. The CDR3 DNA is TGTGCCAGCAGCGGGAGCATGGATTCTCACACTGAAGCTTTCTTT. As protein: CASSGSMDSHTEAFF.

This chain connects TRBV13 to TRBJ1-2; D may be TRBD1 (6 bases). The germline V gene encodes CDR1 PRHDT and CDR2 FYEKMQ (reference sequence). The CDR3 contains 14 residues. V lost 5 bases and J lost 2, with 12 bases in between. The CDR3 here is CASSTTGKNYGYTF. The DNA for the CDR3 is TGTGCCAGCAGCACGACAGGAAAAAACTATGGCTACACCTTC.

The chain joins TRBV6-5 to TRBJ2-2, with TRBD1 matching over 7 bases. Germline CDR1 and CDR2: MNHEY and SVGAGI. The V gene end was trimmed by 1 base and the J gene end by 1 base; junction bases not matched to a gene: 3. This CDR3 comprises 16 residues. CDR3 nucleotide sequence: TGTGCCAGCAGTTACTGGGGGACAGAGAACACCGGGGAGCTGTTTTTT. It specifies CASSYWGTENTGELFF.

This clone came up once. The CDR3 region is CASSLGSIYPGNTIYF. The DNA of the CDR3 is TGTGCCAGCAGCTTAGGGAGCATATACCCTGGAAACACCATATATTTT. The chain joins TRBV7-9 to TRBJ1-3; the D is unclear. Trimming shortened V by 1 base and J by 2 bases, and 12 bases separated the two germline ends. The CDR3 covers 16 residues. Germline assignment: CDR1 SEHNR and CDR2 FQNEAQ (reference sequence).

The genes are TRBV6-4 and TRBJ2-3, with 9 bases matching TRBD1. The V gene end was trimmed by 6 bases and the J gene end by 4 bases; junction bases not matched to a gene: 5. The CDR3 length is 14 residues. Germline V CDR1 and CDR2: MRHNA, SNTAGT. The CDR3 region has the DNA TGTGCCAGCAGCTCACAGGGGGCTCCAGATACGCAGTATTTT. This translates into CASSSQGAPDTQYF.

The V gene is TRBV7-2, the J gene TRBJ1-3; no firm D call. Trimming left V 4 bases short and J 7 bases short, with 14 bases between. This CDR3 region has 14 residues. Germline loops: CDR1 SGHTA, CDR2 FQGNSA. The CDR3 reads CASSSPSGGNTIYF. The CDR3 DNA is TGTGCCAGCAGCTCCCCCTCGGGAGGGAACACCATATATTTT.

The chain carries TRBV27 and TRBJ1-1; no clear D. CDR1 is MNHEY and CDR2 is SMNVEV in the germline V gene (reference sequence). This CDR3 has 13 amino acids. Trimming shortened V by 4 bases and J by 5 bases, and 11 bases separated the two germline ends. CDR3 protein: CASSSLRITEAFF. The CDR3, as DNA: TGTGCCAGCAGTTCCCTACGAATTACTGAAGCTTTCTTT.

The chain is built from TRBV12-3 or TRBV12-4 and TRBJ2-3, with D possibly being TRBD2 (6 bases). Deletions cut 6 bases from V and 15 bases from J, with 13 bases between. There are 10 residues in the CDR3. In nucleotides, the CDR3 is TGTGCCAGCAGCACGGGACTCCTTTATTTT. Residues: CASSTGLLYF.

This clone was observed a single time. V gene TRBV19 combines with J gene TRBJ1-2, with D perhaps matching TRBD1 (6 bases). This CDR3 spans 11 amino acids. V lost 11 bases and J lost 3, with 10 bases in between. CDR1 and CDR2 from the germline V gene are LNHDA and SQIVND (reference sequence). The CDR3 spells CAVDSYYGYTF. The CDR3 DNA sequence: TGTGCCGTGGACAGCTACTATGGCTACACCTTC. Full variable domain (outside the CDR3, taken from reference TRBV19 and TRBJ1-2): DGGITQSPKYLFRKEGQNVTLSCEQNLNHDAMYWYRQDPGQGLRLIYYSQIVNDFQKGDIAEGYSVSREKKESFPLTVTSAQKNPTAFYLCAVDSYYGYTFGSGTRLTVV.

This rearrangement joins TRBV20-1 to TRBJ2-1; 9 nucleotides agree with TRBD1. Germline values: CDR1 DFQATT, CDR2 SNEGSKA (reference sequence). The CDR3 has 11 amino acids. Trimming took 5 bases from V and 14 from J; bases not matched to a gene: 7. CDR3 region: CSAQQTGGEFF. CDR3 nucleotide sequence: TGCAGTGCTCAACAGACAGGGGGGGAGTTCTTC.

This chain's CDR3 is CASSFVRASEQYF. Here the CDR3 DNA reads TGTGCCAGCAGTTTCGTCAGGGCGTCCGAGCAGTACTTC. The chain uses TRBV27 and TRBJ2-7, with D possibly being TRBD1 (5 bases). In germline, CDR1 is MNHEY, CDR2 SMNVEV (reference sequence). Trimming removed 3 bases at V and 6 bases at J, with 12 bases between. The CDR3 spans 13 residues.

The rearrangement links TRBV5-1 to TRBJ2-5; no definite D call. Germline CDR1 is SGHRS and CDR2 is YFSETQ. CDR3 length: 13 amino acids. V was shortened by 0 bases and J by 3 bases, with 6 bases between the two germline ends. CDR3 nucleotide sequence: TGCGCCAGCAGCTTGGACCCAGAAGAGACCCAGTACTTC. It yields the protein CASSLDPEETQYF.

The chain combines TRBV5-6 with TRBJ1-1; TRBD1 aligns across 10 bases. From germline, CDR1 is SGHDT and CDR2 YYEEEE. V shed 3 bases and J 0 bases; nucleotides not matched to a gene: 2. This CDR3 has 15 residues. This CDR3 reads CASSYGTGVNTEAFF. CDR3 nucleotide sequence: TGTGCCAGCAGCTACGGGACAGGGGTGAACACTGAAGCTTTCTTT.

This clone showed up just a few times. CDR3 bases: TGTGCCAGCAGCCGTCTGCCGGAGGGGTGGGACACTGAAGCTTTCTTT. It encodes CASSRLPEGWDTEAFF. V is TRBV11-2 and J is TRBJ1-1, with D possibly TRBD1 on 5 matching bases. CDR1 is SGHAT, CDR2 FQNNGV, per germline. The length of the CDR3 is 16 residues. The V and J ends lost 5 bases and 3 bases respectively, with 19 bases between them.

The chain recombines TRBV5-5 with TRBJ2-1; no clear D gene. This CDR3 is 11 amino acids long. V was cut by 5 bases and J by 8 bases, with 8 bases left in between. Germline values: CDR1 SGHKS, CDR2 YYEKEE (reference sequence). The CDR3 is CASSNRDEQFF. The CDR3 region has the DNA TGTGCCAGCAGTAATCGCGATGAGCAGTTCTTC.

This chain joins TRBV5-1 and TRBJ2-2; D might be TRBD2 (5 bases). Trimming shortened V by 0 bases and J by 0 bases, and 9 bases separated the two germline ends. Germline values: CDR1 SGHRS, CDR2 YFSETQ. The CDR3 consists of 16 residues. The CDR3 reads CASSLAGFSNTGELFF. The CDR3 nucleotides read TGCGCCAGCAGCTTGGCGGGGTTCTCGAACACCGGGGAGCTGTTTTTT. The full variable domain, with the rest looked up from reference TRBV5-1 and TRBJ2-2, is KAGVTQTPRYLIKTRGQQVTLSCSPISGHRSVSWYQQTPGQGLQFLFEYFSETQRNKGNFPGRFSGRQFSNSRSEMNVSTLELGDSALYLCASSLAGFSNTGELFFGEGSRLTVL.

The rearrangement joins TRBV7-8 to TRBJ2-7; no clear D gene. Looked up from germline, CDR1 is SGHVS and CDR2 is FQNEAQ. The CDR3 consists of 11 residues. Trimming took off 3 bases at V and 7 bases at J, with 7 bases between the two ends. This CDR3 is CASSFRREQYF. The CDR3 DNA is TGTGCCAGCAGCTTCCGTCGGGAGCAGTACTTC. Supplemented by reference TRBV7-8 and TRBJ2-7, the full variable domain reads GAGVSQSPRYKVAKRGQDVALRCDPISGHVSLFWYQQALGQGPEFLTYFQNEAQLDKSGLPSDRFFAERPEGSVSTLKIQRTQQEDSAVYLCASSFRREQYFGPGTRLTVT.

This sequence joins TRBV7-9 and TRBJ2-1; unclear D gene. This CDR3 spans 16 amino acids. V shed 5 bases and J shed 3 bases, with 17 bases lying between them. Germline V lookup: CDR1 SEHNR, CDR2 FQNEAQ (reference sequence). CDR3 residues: CASSPLGSQSYNEQFF. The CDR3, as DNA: TGTGCCAGCAGCCCCCTGGGCTCCCAAAGCTACAATGAGCAGTTCTTC.

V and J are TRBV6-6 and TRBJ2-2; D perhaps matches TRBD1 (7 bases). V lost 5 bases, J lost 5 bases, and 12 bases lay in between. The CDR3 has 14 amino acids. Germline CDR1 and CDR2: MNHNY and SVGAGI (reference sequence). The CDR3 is CASSIQGRTGELFF. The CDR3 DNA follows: TGTGCCAGCAGTATACAGGGGAGGACCGGGGAGCTGTTTTTT.

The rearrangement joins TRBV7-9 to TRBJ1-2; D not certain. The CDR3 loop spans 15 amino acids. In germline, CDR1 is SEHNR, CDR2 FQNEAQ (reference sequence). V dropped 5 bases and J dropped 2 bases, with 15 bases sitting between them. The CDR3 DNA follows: TGTGCCAGCAGCCTCGGGGTAGTGGGGAACTATGGCTACACCTTC. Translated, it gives CASSLGVVGNYGYTF.

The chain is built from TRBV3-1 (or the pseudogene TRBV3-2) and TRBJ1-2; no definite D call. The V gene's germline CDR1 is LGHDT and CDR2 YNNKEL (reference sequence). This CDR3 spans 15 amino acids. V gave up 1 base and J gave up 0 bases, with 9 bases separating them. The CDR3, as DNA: TGTGCCAGCAGCCAAGGGGGAGAAGCTAACTATGGCTACACCTTC. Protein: CASSQGGEANYGYTF.

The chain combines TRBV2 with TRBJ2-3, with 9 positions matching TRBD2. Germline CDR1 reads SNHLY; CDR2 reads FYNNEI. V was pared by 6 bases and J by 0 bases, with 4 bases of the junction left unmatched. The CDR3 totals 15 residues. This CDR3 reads CASRLAGDSTDTQYF. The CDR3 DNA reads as TGTGCCAGCAGGTTAGCGGGGGACAGCACAGATACGCAGTATTTT.

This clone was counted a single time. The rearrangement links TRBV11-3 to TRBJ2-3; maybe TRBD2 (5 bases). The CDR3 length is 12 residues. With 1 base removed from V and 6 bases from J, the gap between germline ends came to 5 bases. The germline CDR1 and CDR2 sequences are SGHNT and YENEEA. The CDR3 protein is CASSLGGDTQYF. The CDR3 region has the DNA TGTGCCAGCAGCTTAGGAGGGGATACGCAGTATTTT.

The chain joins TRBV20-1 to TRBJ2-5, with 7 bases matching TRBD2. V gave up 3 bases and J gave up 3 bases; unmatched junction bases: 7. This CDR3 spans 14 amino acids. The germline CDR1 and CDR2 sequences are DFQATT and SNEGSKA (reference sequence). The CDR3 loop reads CSASKAGLKETQYF. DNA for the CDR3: TGCAGTGCTAGTAAAGCGGGGCTAAAAGAGACCCAGTACTTC.

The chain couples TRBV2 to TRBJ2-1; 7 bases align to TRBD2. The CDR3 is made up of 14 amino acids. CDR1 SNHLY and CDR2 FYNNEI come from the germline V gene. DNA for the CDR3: TGTGCGGGAGCTGAGCGGGGCTCCTACAATGAGCAGTTCTTC. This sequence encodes CAGAERGSYNEQFF.